These T cell receptor beta chains were read from a single sample in a study of early T cells in non-severe SARS-CoV-2 infection. A single record per CDR3 protein comes from TCRdb applying MiXCR to the 5' RACE reads. The table has roughly 60,000 distinct CDR3 sequences, 10% to 15% seen once. Sequencing was carried out using whole blood. These receptors all stem from an adult who was a healthcare worker with PCR-confirmed SARS-CoV-2 infection or an uninfected control (not recorded which). CDR3s include the opening cysteine and the closing phenylalanine or tryptophan. Each record gives: J gene, D gene, clone size, V gene, CDR3 protein, CDR3 DNA. A D gene is named only where the DNA matches it firmly. Rows give clone size only sometimes, using once, few, many, or a class for an expanded clone.

TRBJ1-2 . . TRBV29-1 CSAGRGSNYGYTF TGCAGCGCGGGGCGGGGATCTAACTATGGCTACACCTTC
TRBJ1-3 TRBD1 . TRBV7-6 CASSPRGRGNTIYF TGTGCCAGCAGCCCGAGGGGGCGCGGAAACACCATATATTTT
TRBJ2-7 . few TRBV29-1 CSVFGTGNYEQYF TGCAGCGTGTTCGGGACTGGGAACTACGAGCAGTACTTC
TRBJ2-6 . many TRBV5-4 CASWRGPRGANVLTF TGTGCCAGCTGGAGGGGGCCGCGGGGGGCCAACGTCCTGACTTTC
TRBJ1-2 TRBD1 many TRBV28 CASTIPGTGGRRNYGYTF TGTGCCAGCACTATACCCGGGACAGGGGGTCGAAGGAACTATGGCTACACCTTC
TRBJ1-4 TRBD1 few TRBV11-2 CASSRGTGVEKLFF TGTGCCAGCAGCCGCGGGACAGGGGTCGAAAAACTGTTTTTT
TRBJ2-3 . . TRBV20-1 CSARDGTTDTQYF TGCAGTGCTAGAGATGGGACAACAGATACGCAGTATTTT
TRBJ1-5 . many TRBV20-1 CSALPTASNQPQHF TGCAGTGCTCTTCCGACTGCTTCTAATCAGCCCCAGCATTTT
TRBJ1-3 TRBD1 once TRBV7-9 CASSLSGGTGGNTIYF TGTGCCAGCAGCTTATCCGGCGGGACAGGGGGAAACACCATATATTTT
TRBJ1-4 TRBD1 many TRBV7-2 CASSLDRGQEKLFF TGTGCCAGCAGCTTGGACAGGGGGCAAGAAAAACTGTTTTTT
TRBJ2-5 . many TRBV9 CASSDLEETQYF TGTGCCAGCAGTGACCTTGAAGAGACCCAGTACTTC
TRBJ1-5 TRBD1 many TRBV7-9 CASSQGQNQPQHF TGTGCCAGCAGCCAGGGACAGAATCAGCCCCAGCATTTT
TRBJ2-1 TRBD2 many TRBV7-9 CASSPTSGGAGSYNEQFF TGTGCCAGCAGCCCGACTAGCGGGGGGGCCGGCTCCTACAATGAGCAGTTCTTC
TRBJ2-1 . many TRBV7-7 CASSPTLAEGGVRQFF TGTGCTAGCAGCCCGACCTTGGCGGAGGGGGGGGTACGGCAGTTCTTC
TRBJ2-3 TRBD2 many TRBV7-2 CASSLGASGGTDTQYF TGTGCCAGCAGCTTAGGGGCTAGCGGGGGCACAGATACGCAGTATTTT
TRBJ2-7 . few TRBV6-5 CASSQGPAYEQYF TGTGCCAGCAGTCAAGGCCCTGCGTACGAGCAGTACTTC
TRBJ2-1 . few TRBV7-9 CASSLELKGPFF TGTGCCAGCAGCTTAGAATTGAAAGGTCCGTTCTTC
TRBJ2-1 TRBD1 many TRBV3-1 CASSQPDRPNEQFF TGTGCCAGCAGCCAACCGGACAGGCCCAATGAGCAGTTCTTC
TRBJ2-7 . few TRBV21-1 CASSKEQGRKGTHEQYF TGTGCCAGCAGCAAGGAGCAGGGGAGGAAGGGGACCCACGAGCAGTACTTC
TRBJ1-1 . few TRBV6-2/TRBV6-3 CASSYRAAGTEAFF TGTGCCAGCAGTTATCGGGCCGCTGGGACTGAAGCTTTCTTT
TRBJ2-7 . many TRBV18 CASSPRAQAGAYEQYF TGTGCCAGCTCACCACGAGCGCAGGCCGGCGCCTACGAGCAGTACTTC
TRBJ2-1 . few TRBV11-2 CASSNLNKQLIRNEQFF TGTGCCAGCAGCAATCTAAACAAACAGCTTATTCGGAATGAGCAGTTCTTC
TRBJ1-2 . many TRBV7-8 CASSLGAVLYGYTF TGTGCCAGCAGCTTAGGTGCAGTCCTCTATGGCTACACCTTC